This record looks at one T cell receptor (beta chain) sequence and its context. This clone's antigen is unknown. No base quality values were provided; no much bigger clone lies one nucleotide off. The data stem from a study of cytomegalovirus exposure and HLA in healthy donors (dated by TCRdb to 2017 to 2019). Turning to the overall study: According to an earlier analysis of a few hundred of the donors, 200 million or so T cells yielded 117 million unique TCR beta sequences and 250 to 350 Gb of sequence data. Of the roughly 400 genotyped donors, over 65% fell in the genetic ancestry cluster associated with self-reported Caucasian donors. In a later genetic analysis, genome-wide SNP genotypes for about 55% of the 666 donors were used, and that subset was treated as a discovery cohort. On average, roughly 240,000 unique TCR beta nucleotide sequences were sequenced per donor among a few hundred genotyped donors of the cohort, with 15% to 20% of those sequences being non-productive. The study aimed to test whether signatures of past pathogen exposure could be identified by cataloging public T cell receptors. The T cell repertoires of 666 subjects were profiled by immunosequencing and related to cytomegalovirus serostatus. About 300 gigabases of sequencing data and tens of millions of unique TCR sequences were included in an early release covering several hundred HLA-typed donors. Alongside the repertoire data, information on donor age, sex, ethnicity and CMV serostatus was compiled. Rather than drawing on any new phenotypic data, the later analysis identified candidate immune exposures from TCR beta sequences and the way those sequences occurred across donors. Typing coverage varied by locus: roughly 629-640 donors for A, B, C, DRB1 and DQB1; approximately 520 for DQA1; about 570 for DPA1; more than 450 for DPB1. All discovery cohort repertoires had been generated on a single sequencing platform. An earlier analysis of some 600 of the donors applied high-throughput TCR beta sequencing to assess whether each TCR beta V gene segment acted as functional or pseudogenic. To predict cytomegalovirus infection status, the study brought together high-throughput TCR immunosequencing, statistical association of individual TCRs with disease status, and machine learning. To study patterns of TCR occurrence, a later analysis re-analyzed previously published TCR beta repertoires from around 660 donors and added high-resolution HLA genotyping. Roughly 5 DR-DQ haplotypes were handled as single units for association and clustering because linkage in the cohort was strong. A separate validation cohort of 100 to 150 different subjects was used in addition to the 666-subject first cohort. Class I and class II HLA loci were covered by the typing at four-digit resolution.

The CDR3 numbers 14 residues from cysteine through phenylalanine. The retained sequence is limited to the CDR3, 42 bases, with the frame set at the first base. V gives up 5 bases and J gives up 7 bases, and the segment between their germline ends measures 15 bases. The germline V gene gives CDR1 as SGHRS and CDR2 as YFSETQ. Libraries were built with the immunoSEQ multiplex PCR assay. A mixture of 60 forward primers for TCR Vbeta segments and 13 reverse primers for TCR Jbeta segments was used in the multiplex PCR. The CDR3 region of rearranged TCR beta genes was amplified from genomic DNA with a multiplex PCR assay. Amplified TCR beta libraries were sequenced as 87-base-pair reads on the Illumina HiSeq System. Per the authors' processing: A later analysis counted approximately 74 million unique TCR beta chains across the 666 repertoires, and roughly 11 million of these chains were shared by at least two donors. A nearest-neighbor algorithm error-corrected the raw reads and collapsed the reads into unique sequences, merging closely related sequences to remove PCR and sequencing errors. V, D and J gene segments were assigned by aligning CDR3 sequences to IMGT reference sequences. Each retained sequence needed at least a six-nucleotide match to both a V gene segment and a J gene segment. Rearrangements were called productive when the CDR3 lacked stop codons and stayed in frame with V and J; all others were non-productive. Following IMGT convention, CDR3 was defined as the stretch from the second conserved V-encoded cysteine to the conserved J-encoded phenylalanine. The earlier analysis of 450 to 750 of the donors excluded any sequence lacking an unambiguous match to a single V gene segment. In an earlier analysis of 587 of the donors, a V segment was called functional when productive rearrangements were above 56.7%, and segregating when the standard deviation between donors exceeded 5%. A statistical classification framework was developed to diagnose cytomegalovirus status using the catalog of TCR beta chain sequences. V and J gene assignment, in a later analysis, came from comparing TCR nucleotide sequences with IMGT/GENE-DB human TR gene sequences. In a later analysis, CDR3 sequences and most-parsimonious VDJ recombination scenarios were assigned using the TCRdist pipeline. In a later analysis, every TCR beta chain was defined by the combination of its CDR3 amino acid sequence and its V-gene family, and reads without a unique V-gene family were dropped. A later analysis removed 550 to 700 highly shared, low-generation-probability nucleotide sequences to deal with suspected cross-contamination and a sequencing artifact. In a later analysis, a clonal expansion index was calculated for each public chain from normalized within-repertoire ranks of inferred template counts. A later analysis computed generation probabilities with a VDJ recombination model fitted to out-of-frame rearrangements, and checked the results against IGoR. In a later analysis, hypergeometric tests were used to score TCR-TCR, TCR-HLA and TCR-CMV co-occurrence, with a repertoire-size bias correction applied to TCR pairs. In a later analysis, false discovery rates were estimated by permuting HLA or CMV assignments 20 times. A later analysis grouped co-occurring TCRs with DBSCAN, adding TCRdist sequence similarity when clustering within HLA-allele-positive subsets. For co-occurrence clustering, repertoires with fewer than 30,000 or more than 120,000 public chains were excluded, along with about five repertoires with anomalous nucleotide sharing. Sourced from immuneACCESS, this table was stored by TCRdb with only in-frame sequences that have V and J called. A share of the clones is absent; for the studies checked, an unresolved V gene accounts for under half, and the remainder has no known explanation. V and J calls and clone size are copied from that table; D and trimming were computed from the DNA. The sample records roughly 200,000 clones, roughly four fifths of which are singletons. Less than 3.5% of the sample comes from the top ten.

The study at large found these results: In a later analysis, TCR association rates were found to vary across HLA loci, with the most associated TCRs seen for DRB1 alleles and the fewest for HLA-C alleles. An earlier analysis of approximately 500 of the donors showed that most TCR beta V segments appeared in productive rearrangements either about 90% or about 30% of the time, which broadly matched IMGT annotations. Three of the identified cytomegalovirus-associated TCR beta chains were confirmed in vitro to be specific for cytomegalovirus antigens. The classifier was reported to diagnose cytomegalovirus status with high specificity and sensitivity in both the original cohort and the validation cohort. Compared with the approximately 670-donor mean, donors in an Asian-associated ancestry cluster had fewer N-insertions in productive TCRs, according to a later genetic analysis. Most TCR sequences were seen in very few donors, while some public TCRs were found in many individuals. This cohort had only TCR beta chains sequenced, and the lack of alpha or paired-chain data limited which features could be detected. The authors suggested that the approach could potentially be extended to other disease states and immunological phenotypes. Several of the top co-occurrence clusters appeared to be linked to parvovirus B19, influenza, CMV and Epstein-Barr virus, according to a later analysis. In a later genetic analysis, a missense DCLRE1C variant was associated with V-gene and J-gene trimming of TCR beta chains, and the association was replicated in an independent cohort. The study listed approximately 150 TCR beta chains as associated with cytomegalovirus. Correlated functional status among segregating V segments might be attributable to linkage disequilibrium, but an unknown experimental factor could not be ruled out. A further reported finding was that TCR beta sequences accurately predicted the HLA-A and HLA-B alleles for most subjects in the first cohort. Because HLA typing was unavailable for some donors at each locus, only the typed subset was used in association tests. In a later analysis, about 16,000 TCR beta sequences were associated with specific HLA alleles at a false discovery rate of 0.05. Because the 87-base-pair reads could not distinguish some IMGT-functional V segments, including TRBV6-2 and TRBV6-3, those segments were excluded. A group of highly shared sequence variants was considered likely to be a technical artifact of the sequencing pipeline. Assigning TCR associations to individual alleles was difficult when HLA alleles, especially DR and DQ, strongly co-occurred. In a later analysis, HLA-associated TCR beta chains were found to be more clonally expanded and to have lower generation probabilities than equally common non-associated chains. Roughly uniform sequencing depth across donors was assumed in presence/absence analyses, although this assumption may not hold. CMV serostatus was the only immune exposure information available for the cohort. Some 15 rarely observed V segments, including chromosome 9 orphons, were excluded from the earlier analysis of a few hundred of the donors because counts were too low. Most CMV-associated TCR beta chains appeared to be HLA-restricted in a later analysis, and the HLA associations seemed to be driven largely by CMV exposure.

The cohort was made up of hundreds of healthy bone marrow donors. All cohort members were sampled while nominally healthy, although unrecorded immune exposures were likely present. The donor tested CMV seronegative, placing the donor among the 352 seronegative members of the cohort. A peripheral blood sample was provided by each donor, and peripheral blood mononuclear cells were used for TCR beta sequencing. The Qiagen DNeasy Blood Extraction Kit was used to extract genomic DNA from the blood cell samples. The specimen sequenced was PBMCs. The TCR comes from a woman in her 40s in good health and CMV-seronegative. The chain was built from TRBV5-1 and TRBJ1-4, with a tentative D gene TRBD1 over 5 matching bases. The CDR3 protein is CASRGVEGSEKLFF. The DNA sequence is TGCGCCAGCAGAGGGGTGGAGGGTAGTGAAAAACTGTTTTTT. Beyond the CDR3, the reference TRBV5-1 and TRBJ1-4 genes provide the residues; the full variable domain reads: KAGVTQTPRYLIKTRGQQVTLSCSPISGHRSVSWYQQTPGQGLQFLFEYFSETQRNKGNFPGRFSGRQFSNSRSEMNVSTLELGDSALYLCASRGVEGSEKLFFGSGTQLSVL.